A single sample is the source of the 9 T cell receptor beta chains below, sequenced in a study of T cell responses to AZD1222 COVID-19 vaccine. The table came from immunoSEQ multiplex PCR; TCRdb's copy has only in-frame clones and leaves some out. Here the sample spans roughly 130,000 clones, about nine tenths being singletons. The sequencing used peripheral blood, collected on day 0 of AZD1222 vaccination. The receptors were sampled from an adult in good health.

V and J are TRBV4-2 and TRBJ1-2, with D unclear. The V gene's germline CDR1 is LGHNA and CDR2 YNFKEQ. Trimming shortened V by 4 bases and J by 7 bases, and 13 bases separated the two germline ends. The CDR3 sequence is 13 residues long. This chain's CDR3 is CASSRSFRVGYTF. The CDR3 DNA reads TGTGCCAGCAGCCGCTCTTTTCGTGTTGGCTACACCTTC.

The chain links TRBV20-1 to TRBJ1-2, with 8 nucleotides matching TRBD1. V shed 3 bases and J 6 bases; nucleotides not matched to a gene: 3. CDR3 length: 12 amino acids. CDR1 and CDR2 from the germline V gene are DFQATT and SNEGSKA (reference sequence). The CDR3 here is CSASTGGDGYTF. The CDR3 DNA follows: TGCAGTGCTAGTACAGGGGGAGATGGCTACACCTTC.

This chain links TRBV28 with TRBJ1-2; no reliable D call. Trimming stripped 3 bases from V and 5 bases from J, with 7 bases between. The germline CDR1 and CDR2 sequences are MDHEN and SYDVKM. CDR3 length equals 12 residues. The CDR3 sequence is CASSFGIYGYTF. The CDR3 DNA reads TGTGCCAGCAGTTTCGGAATATATGGCTACACCTTC.

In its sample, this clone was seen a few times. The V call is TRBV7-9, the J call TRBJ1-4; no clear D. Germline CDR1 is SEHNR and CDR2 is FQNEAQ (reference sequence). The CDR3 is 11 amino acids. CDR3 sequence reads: CTVGKGEKLFF. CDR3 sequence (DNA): TGTACCGTGGGGAAGGGTGAAAAACTGTTTTTT.

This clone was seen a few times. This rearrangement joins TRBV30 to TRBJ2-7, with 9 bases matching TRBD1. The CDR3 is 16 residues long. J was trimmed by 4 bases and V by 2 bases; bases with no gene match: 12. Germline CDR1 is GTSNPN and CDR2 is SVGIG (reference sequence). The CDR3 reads CAWSLSPGQGRYEQYF. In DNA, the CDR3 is TGTGCCTGGAGTTTATCCCCGGGACAGGGAAGGTACGAGCAGTACTTC.

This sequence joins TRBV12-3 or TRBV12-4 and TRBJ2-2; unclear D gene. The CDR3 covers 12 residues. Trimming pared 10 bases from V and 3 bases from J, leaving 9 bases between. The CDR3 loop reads CAIGSYTGELFF. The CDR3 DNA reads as TGTGCCATCGGATCTTACACCGGGGAGCTGTTTTTT.

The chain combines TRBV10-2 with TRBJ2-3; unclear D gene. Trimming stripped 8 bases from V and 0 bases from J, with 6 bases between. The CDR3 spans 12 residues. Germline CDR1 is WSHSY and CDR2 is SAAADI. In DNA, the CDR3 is TGCGCCAGCCGACGAAGCACAGATACGCAGTATTTT. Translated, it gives CASRRSTDTQYF.

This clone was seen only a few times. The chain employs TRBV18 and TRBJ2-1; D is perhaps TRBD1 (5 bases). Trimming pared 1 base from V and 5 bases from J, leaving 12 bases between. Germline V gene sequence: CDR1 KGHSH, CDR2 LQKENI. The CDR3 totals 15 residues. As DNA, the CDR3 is TGTGCCAGCTCACCACAACAGGAGCAACACAATGAGCAGTTCTTC. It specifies CASSPQQEQHNEQFF.

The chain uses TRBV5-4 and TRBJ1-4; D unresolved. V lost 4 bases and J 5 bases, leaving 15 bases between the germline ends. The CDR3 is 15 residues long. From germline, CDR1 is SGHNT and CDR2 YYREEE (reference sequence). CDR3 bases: TGTGCCAGCAGCACGGACCCGTCCCCAAATGAAAAACTGTTTTTT. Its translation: CASSTDPSPNEKLFF.